The subject of this entry is one T cell receptor (beta chain). Per the original data handling: By means of reference gene primer amplification, nucleated cell counts were estimated. Only in-frame clones appear in the TCRdb table, and some are missing; sequencing was by immunoSEQ multiplex PCR. The V and J calls and clone size are taken from that table; D and trimming were inferred from the DNA. The sample lists roughly 90,000 clones; roughly 85% were seen once. The data are from a study of blood T cell repertoires in COVID-19. About the study: The United States, Italy and Spain were the sources of the acute and convalescent COVID-19 samples. In each case, the material was cDNA or gDNA derived from T cells, B-cell-depleted T cells, or PBMCs.

Per the germline V gene, CDR1 is SGHRS and CDR2 is YFSETQ. CDR3 length equals 15 residues. The germline V and J ends were trimmed by 0 bases and 0 bases, with 9 bases remaining between them. The specimen sequenced was peripheral blood. The receptor was derived from a man older than 75 with acute or convalescent COVID-19. The rearrangement links TRBV5-1 to TRBJ1-2, with D tentatively TRBD1 (6 bases). The CDR3 coding sequence is TGCGCCAGCAGCTTGGATGCAGGGGCTAACTATGGCTACACCTTC. The encoded protein is CASSLDAGANYGYTF.